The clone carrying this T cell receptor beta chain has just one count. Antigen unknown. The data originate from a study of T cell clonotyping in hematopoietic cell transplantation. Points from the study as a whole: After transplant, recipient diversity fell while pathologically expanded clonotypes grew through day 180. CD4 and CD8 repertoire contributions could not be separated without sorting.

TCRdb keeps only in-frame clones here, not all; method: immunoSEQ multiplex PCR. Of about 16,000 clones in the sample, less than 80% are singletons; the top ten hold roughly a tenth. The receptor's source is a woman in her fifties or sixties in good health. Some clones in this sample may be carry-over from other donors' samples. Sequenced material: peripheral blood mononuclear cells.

The CDR3 protein is CAISGTGTTGPQHF. In nucleotides, the CDR3 is TGTGCCATCAGTGGGACAGGGACCACAGGCCCCCAGCATTTT. The chain recombines TRBV10-3 with TRBJ1-5, with 8 bases matching TRBD1. Germline trimming cut 4 bases from V and 10 bases from J; bases unmatched to any gene: 9. There are 14 residues in the CDR3. Germline CDR1 is ENHRY and CDR2 is SYGVKD.